The 23 T cell receptor beta chains given below trace back to one sample, sequenced in a study of OX40 agonist ivuxolimab in advanced cancers. Clones were sequenced by immunoSEQ multiplex PCR, and TCRdb holds only the in-frame ones, with some missing. The top ten clones hold about 3.1% of a sample with 40,000 to 60,000 clones, roughly four fifths of them seen once. The source material was CD4+ or CD8+ T cells sorted from blood, sampled in a trial of the OX40 agonist ivuxolimab. These receptors all stem from an adult with an advanced solid tumor such as melanoma, head and neck, liver or kidney cancer.

The J gene is TRBJ2-7, the V gene TRBV6-5, with a weak D call TRBD1 (6 bases). The CDR3 contains 15 residues. Trimming pared 6 bases from V and 0 bases from J, leaving 15 bases between. Germline V gene lookup returns CDR1 MNHEY and CDR2 SVGAGI. CDR3 nucleotide sequence: TGTGCCAGCAGCCCTACCGGACAGAGCTCCTACGAGCAGTACTTC. It translates to CASSPTGQSSYEQYF.

V gene TRBV5-6 combines with J gene TRBJ1-6; D not resolved. The CDR3 spans 13 residues. Trimming removed 0 bases at V and 16 bases at J, with 14 bases between. CDR1 is SGHDT, CDR2 YYEEEE, per germline. This CDR3 is CASSLAGLSSLHF. The CDR3 DNA is TGTGCCAGCAGCTTGGCCGGCCTTTCTAGTCTCCACTTT.

The chain links TRBV2 to TRBJ2-5; 7 bases fit TRBD2. Germline V gene data show CDR1 as SNHLY and CDR2 as FYNNEI. Trimming took 6 bases from V and 7 from J; bases not matched to a gene: 11. This CDR3 is built from 14 residues. The CDR3 DNA reads TGTGCCAGCAGGGCCCTTGTGACGGGGGGGACCCAGTACTTC. It specifies CASRALVTGGTQYF.

V and J are TRBV9 and TRBJ2-1, with 8 nucleotides matching TRBD2. Per the germline V gene, CDR1 is SGDLS and CDR2 is YYNGEE. This CDR3 region has 15 residues. The V and J ends lost 0 bases and 3 bases, in that order; junction bases with no gene match: 2. CDR3 amino acids: CASSVVAGGYNEQFF. The CDR3, as DNA: TGTGCCAGCAGCGTAGTGGCGGGGGGCTACAATGAGCAGTTCTTC.

Only a few counts were recorded for this clone. This CDR3 reads CASSLAGLQQETQYF. The CDR3 coding sequence is TGTGCCAGCAGCTTAGCGGGACTCCAACAAGAGACCCAGTACTTC. This sequence joins TRBV7-3 and TRBJ2-5, with D possibly being TRBD2 (6 bases). Trimming stripped 2 bases from V and 2 bases from J, with 12 bases between. Germline lookup yields CDR1 SGHTA and CDR2 FQGTGA. This CDR3 contains 15 residues.

The chain has TRBV7-8 and TRBJ1-4; 8 bases are a match to TRBD1. The ends lost 5 bases at V and 5 bases at J; junction bases unmatched: 4. Germline-derived CDR1 and CDR2 are SGHVS and FQNEAQ. The CDR3 is made up of 14 amino acids. The chain's CDR3 is CASSRQGLNEKLFF. The CDR3 DNA reads as TGTGCCAGCAGCCGACAGGGGTTAAATGAAAAACTGTTTTTT.

This chain connects TRBV11-2 to TRBJ2-5, with D perhaps matching TRBD1 (5 bases). Germline CDR1 SGHAT, CDR2 FQNNGV. V lost 5 bases and J 5 bases, leaving 15 bases between the germline ends. The CDR3 contains 14 residues. The CDR3 protein is CASSKLQDRETQYF. CDR3 DNA: TGTGCCAGCAGCAAACTACAGGATCGGGAGACCCAGTACTTC.

This chain connects TRBV7-9 to TRBJ1-1; TRBD1 matches at 8 bases. Germline V gene sequence: CDR1 SEHNR, CDR2 FQNEAQ (reference sequence). J gave up 1 base and V 5 bases, and 3 bases lay outside the gene matches. The CDR3 contains 14 residues. CDR3 sequence: CASSKGQENTEAFF. CDR3 in DNA: TGTGCCAGCAGCAAGGGACAGGAGAACACTGAAGCTTTCTTT. Full variable domain (rest looked up from reference TRBV7-9 and TRBJ1-1): DTGVSQNPRHKITKRGQNVTFRCDPISEHNRLYWYRQTLGQGPEFLTYFQNEAQLEKSRLLSDRFSAERPKGSFSTLEIQRTEQGDSAMYLCASSKGQENTEAFFGQGTRLTVV.

The rearrangement joins TRBV23-1 to TRBJ1-1; D gene unclear. Being an ORF, TRBV23-1 has a function that is uncertain. Trimming pared 4 bases from V and 4 bases from J, leaving 25 bases between. The CDR3 sequence is 18 residues long. In DNA form, the CDR3 reads TGCGCCAGCAGTCCTCGAAAAAAAGTACTACAGTTGATCACTGAAGCTTTCTTT. Protein sequence: CASSPRKKVLQLITEAFF.

The J gene is TRBJ2-3, the V gene TRBV5-1; TRBD1 is a possible D gene (6 bases). CDR1 and CDR2 (germline): SGHRS, YFSETQ. This CDR3 region has 14 residues. Trimming shortened V by 2 bases and J by 4 bases, and 11 bases separated the two germline ends. This CDR3 reads CASSLQGRPDTQYF. CDR3 coding DNA: TGCGCCAGCAGCTTACAGGGTAGACCAGATACGCAGTATTTT.

This CDR3 reads CASSHRQGFSYEQYF. CDR3 sequence (DNA): TGTGCCAGCAGCCATAGGCAGGGTTTCTCCTACGAGCAGTACTTC. The gene calls are TRBV11-2 and TRBJ2-7; D is possibly TRBD1 (5 bases). Germline assignment: CDR1 SGHAT and CDR2 FQNNGV. This CDR3 is 15 amino acids long. V lost 5 bases, J lost 0 bases, and 14 bases lay in between. The complete variable domain, with remaining parts taken from reference TRBV11-2 and TRBJ2-7, reads EAGVAQSPRYKIIEKRQSVAFWCNPISGHATLYWYQQILGQGPKLLIQFQNNGVVDDSQLPKDRFSAERLKGVDSTLKIQPAKLEDSAVYLCASSHRQGFSYEQYFGPGTRLTVT.

The gene calls are TRBV19 and TRBJ2-7; tentatively, D is TRBD1 or TRBD2 (5 bases each). Trimming removed 6 bases from V and 1 base from J, with 16 bases in between. CDR3 length: 15 residues. Per the germline V gene, CDR1 is LNHDA and CDR2 is SQIVND (reference sequence). CDR3 in DNA: TGTGCCAGTAGATTGGGAGCAGGGTCATCCTACGAGCAGTACTTC. It yields the protein CASRLGAGSSYEQYF.

This rearrangement joins TRBV29-1 to TRBJ1-2; D gene uncertain. CDR3 length equals 11 residues. The V end was cut by 3 bases, the J end by 4 bases, with 6 bases between. The germline V gene has CDR1 SQVTM and CDR2 ANQGSEA. Here the CDR3 DNA reads TGCAGCGTTGAGGAGGTCTATGGCTACACCTTC. It is translated as CSVEEVYGYTF.

This clone has a single count. The rearrangement links TRBV19 to TRBJ1-4; the D gene is possibly TRBD1 (5 bases). The germline V and J ends were trimmed by 5 bases and 8 bases, with 24 bases remaining between them. CDR1 and CDR2 from the germline V gene are LNHDA and SQIVND (reference sequence). The CDR3 is made up of 17 amino acids. The CDR3 DNA reads as TGTGCCAGTAGTTCCCCCTTAGGGGCGGGTTCGCGAGAAAAACTGTTTTTT. Amino acid sequence: CASSSPLGAGSREKLFF.

V gene TRBV18 combines with J gene TRBJ1-4; D is ambiguous. V lost 2 bases, J lost 4 bases, and 8 bases lay in between. CDR1 KGHSH and CDR2 LQKENI come from the germline V gene. This CDR3 region has 14 residues. DNA of the CDR3: TGTGCCAGCTCACCAGGACGGAATAATGAAAAACTGTTTTTT. It translates to CASSPGRNNEKLFF.

The chain joins TRBV7-2 to TRBJ2-3; 11 bases match TRBD2. With V trimmed by 4 bases and J by 8 bases, 14 bases remained unmatched. From germline, CDR1 is SGHTA and CDR2 FQGNSA. The CDR3 covers 17 residues. This chain's CDR3 is CASSSGGIAGGLGTQYF. The CDR3, as DNA: TGTGCCAGCAGCTCCGGAGGGATAGCGGGGGGGCTCGGTACGCAGTATTTT.

The CDR3 DNA reads as TGTGCCAGCAGCGCGACAGGGTCTACCGGGGAGCTGTTTTTT. It encodes CASSATGSTGELFF. The rearrangement uses TRBV7-3 and TRBJ2-2; TRBD1 aligns across 7 bases. The CDR3 runs to 14 residues. The J segment lost 5 bases and the V segment lost 5 bases, leaving 5 bases of the junction unmatched. Germline CDR1 and CDR2: SGHTA and FQGTGA. Based on the CDR3 plus reference TRBV7-3 and TRBJ2-2, the full variable domain is GAGVSQTPSNKVTEKGKYVELRCDPISGHTALYWYRQSLGQGPEFLIYFQGTGAADDSGLPNDRFFAVRPEGSVSTLKIQRTERGDSAVYLCASSATGSTGELFFGEGSRLTVL.

This clone is medium-sized within its sample. This chain uses TRBV11-3 with TRBJ1-6; 9 nucleotides align to TRBD1. V lost 5 bases, J lost 8 bases, and 10 bases stayed unmatched. This CDR3 is built from 16 residues. Germline V gene lookup returns CDR1 SGHNT and CDR2 YENEEA. The CDR3 protein is CASSTRWTGADSPLHF. The CDR3 DNA is TGTGCCAGCAGCACTAGATGGACAGGGGCGGATTCACCCCTCCACTTT.

This clone was detected only once. The chain uses TRBV19 and TRBJ2-1; D is tentatively TRBD1 or TRBD2 (6 bases each). CDR1 LNHDA and CDR2 SQIVND come from the germline V gene (reference sequence). V was trimmed by 6 bases and J by 0 bases, leaving 24 bases between them. The CDR3 has 19 residues. Here the CDR3 DNA reads TGTGCCAGTAGCCCGGACGCAGGATTAGGGGGAGGCTCCTACAATGAGCAGTTCTTC. Translated: CASSPDAGLGGGSYNEQFF.

CDR3 DNA: TGTGCCAGCAGCTTAGTGAGTACAGGGGCGAACACTGAAGCTTTCTTT. Amino acid sequence: CASSLVSTGANTEAFF. The chain recombines TRBV7-2 with TRBJ1-1; 7 bases are shared with TRBD1. The V segment lost 1 base and the J segment 1 base; nucleotides outside the gene matches: 6. Looked up from germline, CDR1 is SGHTA and CDR2 is FQGNSA. The CDR3 spans 16 residues.

V gene TRBV20-1 combines with J gene TRBJ2-1; unclear D gene. The germline V gene encodes CDR1 DFQATT and CDR2 SNEGSKA (reference sequence). This CDR3 comprises 11 residues. The V end was cut by 7 bases, the J end by 10 bases, with 14 bases between. This chain's CDR3 is CSVYNPPEQFF. DNA of the CDR3: TGCAGTGTATACAATCCACCCGAGCAGTTCTTC.

Only a few counts were recorded for this clone. This chain links TRBV6-6 with TRBJ2-1, with D possibly being TRBD1 (5 bases). Germline V gene lookup returns CDR1 MNHNY and CDR2 SVGAGI (reference sequence). V was clipped by 6 bases and J by 6 bases, with 15 bases between them. This CDR3 comprises 14 residues. The CDR3 protein is CASSPTSQANEQFF. In DNA, the CDR3 is TGTGCCAGCAGCCCGACATCACAGGCCAATGAGCAGTTCTTC.

V usage is TRBV7-8 and J usage is TRBJ2-5; 9 positions match TRBD1. The J call could be wrong; TRBJ2-7 is a better fit for the DNA end. Germline V CDR1 and CDR2: SGHVS, FQNEAQ. This CDR3 is built from 16 residues. The DNA of the CDR3 is TGTGCCAGCAGCTTGCAGGGGACAGGGAGAGCCTACGAGCAGTACTTC. This sequence encodes CASSLQGTGRAYEQYF.